The source of this TCR beta chain is a study of blood T cell repertoires in COVID-19. The table came from immunoSEQ multiplex PCR; TCRdb's copy has only in-frame clones and leaves some out. The sample lists roughly 60,000 clones; 88% were seen once. Germline V CDR1 and CDR2: LGHDT, YNNKEL (reference sequence). This CDR3 is 14 amino acids long. Trimming removed 1 base at V and 1 base at J, with 5 bases between. The sequence derives from a man between 60 and 70 years old with active COVID-19. The sequenced sample consisted of peripheral blood. The gene calls are TRBV3-1 (or the pseudogene TRBV3-2) and TRBJ1-5; D is perhaps TRBD1 (5 bases). CDR3 sequence (DNA): TGTGCCAGCAGCCAAGGACAGAGCAATCAGCCCCAGCATTTT. This sequence encodes CASSQGQSNQPQHF.